This record looks at one T cell receptor beta chain sequence and its context. The data were produced by immunoSEQ multiplex PCR, yet TCRdb's version contains in-frame clones alone and is incomplete. This sample has around 64,000 clones, with about nine tenths found just once. This sample was included in a study of blood T cell repertoires in COVID-19. Germline CDR1 reads ENHRY; CDR2 reads SYGVKD. This CDR3 has 16 amino acids. V dropped 3 bases and J dropped 7; count of bases not matched to a gene: 4. The genes are TRBV10-3 and TRBJ2-1; 15 bases align to TRBD2. The receptor was isolated from a woman aged 18 to 35 with acute or convalescent COVID-19. Sequencing was done on a sample of peripheral blood. The CDR3 region has the DNA TGTGCCATCAGTGACGCCGGGACTAGCGGGAGGAATGAGCAGTTCTTC. Translation gives CAISDAGTSGRNEQFF.